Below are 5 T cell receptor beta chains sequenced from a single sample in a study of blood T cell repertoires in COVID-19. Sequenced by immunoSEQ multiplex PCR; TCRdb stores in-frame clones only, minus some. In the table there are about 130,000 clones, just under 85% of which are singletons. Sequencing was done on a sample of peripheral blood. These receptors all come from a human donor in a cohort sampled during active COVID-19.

CDR3 region: CASSQLADSYNEQFF. The CDR3 nucleotides read TGTGCCAGTTCCCAACTAGCGGACTCCTACAATGAGCAGTTCTTC. The chain employs TRBV27 and TRBJ2-1; 8 bases line up with TRBD2. Trimming cost V 9 bases and J 0 bases; bases outside gene matches: 7. Germline CDR1 and CDR2: MNHEY and SMNVEV (reference sequence). The CDR3 is 15 residues long.

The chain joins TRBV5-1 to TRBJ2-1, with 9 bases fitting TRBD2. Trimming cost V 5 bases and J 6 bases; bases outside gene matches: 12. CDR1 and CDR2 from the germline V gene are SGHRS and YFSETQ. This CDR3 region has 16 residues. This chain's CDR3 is CASRPSAEAGGNEQFF. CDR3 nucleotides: TGCGCCAGCAGGCCATCGGCCGAAGCGGGGGGCAATGAGCAGTTCTTC.

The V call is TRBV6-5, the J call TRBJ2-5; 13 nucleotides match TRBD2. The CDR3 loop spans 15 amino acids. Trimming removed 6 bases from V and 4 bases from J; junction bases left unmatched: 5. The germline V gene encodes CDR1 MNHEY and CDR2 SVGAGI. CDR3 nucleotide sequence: TGTGCCAGCAGCCCACTAGCGGGGGGGCGAGAGACCCAGTACTTC. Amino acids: CASSPLAGGRETQYF.

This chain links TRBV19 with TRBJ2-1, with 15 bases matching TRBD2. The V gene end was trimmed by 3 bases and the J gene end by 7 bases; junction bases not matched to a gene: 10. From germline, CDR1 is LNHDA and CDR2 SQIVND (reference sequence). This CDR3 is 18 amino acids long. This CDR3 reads CASSILPGTSGGTNEQFF. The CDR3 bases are TGTGCCAGTAGTATCCTCCCGGGGACTAGCGGGGGGACGAATGAGCAGTTCTTC.

CDR3 amino acids: CASSRPGVAANYGYTF. In DNA, the CDR3 is TGTGCCAGCTCACGTCCGGGGGTAGCAGCGAACTATGGCTACACCTTC. The J gene is TRBJ1-2, the V gene TRBV18, with D tentatively TRBD1 (5 bases). The CDR3 is 16 amino acids. Germline V CDR1 and CDR2: KGHSH, LQKENI. Trimming removed 4 bases from V and 2 bases from J, with 17 bases in between.